Sequencing of this TCR beta chain was carried out in a study of CD8 T cell repertoires and HIV-1 epitope variants. Findings and limits, study-wide: This assay reports beta chains of antigen-expanded cells, not T cell function.

Looked up from germline, CDR1 is SGHRS and CDR2 is YFSETQ. The ends were cut back, 0 bases at V and 4 bases at J, with 13 bases in the middle. The CDR3 contains 15 residues. For this clone: Antigen unknown.

Data came from immunoSEQ multiplex PCR; TCRdb stores just in-frame clones and leaves some out. This sample yields about 5,900 clones, of which more than 50% are seen a single time; 45% belongs to the top ten. The sequence derives from a male donor with HIV. This chain joins TRBV5-1 and TRBJ1-1; a possible D gene is TRBD1 (6 bases). The sequenced material came from cultured CD8+ T cells derived from PBMCs. In nucleotides, the CDR3 is TGCGCCAGCAGCTTGGCTCTGGGGGCAGGCACTGAAGCTTTCTTT. Residues: CASSLALGAGTEAFF.